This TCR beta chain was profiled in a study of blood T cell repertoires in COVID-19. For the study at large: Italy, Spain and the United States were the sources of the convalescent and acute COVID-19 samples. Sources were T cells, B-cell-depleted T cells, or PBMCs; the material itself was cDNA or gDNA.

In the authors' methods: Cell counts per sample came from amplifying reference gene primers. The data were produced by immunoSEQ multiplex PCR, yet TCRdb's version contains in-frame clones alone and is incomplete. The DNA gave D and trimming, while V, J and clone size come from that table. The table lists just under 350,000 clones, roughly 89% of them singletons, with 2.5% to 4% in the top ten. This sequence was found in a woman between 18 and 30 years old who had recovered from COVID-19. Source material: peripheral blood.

CDR3 sequence reads: CTSSPLLLTGLLQETQYF. The CDR3 DNA follows: TGCACCAGCAGCCCCCTTTTACTCACGGGACTACTCCAAGAGACCCAGTACTTC. The rearrangement uses TRBV1 and TRBJ2-5; the D call of TRBD2 is as the table states it, not checked on the DNA. TRBV1 is reported as a pseudogene. The CDR3 is 18 residues long.